This T cell receptor (beta chain) was identified during a study of T-cell memory formation after mild COVID-19. A 5'RACE reaction primed in the constant segment made cDNA libraries of TCR alpha and TCR beta, and these carried sample barcodes and UMIs. Each CDR3 protein is one row after TCRdb ran MiXCR on the 5' RACE reads. The data contain roughly 130,000 distinct CDR3 sequences, 15% to 20% of them singletons. V was trimmed by 7 bases and J by 2 bases, leaving 10 bases between them. CDR1 and CDR2 (germline): SGHRS, YFSETQ. The CDR3 has 14 residues. Source material: PBMCs or a T cell subset sorted from them (not recorded which). The source of this sequence is a man younger than 35 who had mild COVID-19 (a few samples of this study predate the infection). Cell type and time point are not known. V is TRBV5-1 and J is TRBJ2-6; D uncertain. The CDR3 reads CASEMLPGANVLTF. DNA of the CDR3: TGCGCCAGCGAAATGCTGCCTGGGGCCAACGTCCTGACTTTC.